Sequencing of this T cell receptor beta chain was carried out in a study of T cell responses to AZD1222 COVID-19 vaccine (dated by TCRdb to the early 2020s). About the investigation overall: TCR sequencing was performed for 230 to 250 trial participants, of whom approximately 200 were given two doses of AZD1222 and roughly 25 were given two doses of MenACWY control vaccine. Trial participants were enrolled by age into subgroups of 18-55, 56-69 and 70-plus years, and about 150, 27 and 61 TCR-sequenced participants, respectively, were included in these subgroups. General conclusions and limits of the study: Participants were mostly white British, with more females than males. The authors suggested clonal diversity may have been underestimated. Reportedly, almost half of the unique spike-specific TCRs recognized epitopes lying outside the regions that are mutated in the B.1.351 and B.1.1.7 variants. CD4 TCRs associated with the vaccine covered the entire spike protein, and the dominant responses were in regions 160-218 and 743-854. Only a handful of AZD1222 recipients were SARS-CoV-2 seropositive at baseline, limiting conclusions about previously exposed vaccinees. No day 14 peak-response samples were available, so repertoires were characterized only after the peak T cell response. The 56-69-year group was small, and its depth increase did not reach significance, likely because of low power. Spike-specific TCR breadth and depth rose significantly after two AZD1222 doses compared with day 0 and with MenACWY recipients.

Of note for this clone: The specificity of this receptor is unknown. Within one base of it there is no much larger clone, and no base qualities were kept.

Read against the paper, the sample's time point label means: about 28 days (+/-7) after the second vaccine dose. AZD1222 recipients with second doses at about 4 weeks or about 12 weeks were pooled, because spike-specific TCR depth and breadth did not differ between schedules. Samples from vaccinated people were obtained from the UK trials COV001 and COV002, which included a single-blind randomized controlled phase 2/3 trial of AZD1222 (ChAdOx1 nCoV-19) in healthy adults. Trial participant PBMC samples were collected at day 0 and day 28 after the second dose for TCRbeta chain sequencing. V is cut back by 6 bases and J by 2 bases, with 8 bases in the junction unmatched. The CDR3 spans 16 residues, from the cysteine through the phenylalanine. The sequence is cut down to CDR3 DNA, 48 bases in frame from base 1. As encoded in the germline V gene (reference sequence), CDR1 is MNHEY while CDR2 is SMNVEV.

The CDR3 regions of human TCRbeta chains were analyzed by immunosequencing. The original methods were these. Repertoire TCRs were checked for matches against a reference library of SARS-CoV-2-specific TCRs that had been generated using the MIRA antigen-specificity platform. Breadth was defined as the fraction of unique TCRs that were SARS-CoV-2-associated, and depth was defined as the fraction of total T cells that were SARS-CoV-2-associated. Using the MIRA data, each spike-specific TCR was assigned both to the spike region to which the TCR was reactive and to a CD4 or CD8 class. Log10-transformed breadth and depth values were compared by one-way ANOVA with Sidak's multiple comparisons tests. The table was pulled from immuneACCESS by TCRdb, which kept in-frame rearrangements only. Such tables lose some clones; where checked, under half of the loss comes from unresolved V genes, and the rest has no known cause. V and J calls and clone size are copied from that table; D and trimming were computed from the DNA. Here the sample has about 89,000 clones; around 83% occur a single time. Jointly, the top ten make up about 6% of the sample.

The sequence was obtained from an adult who received the AZD1222 COVID-19 vaccine. The chain is assembled from TRBV27 and TRBJ2-3; TRBD2 lines up with 10 middle nucleotides. The sample here was peripheral blood, taken 28 days after the second AZD1222 dose. The DNA reads as follows: TGTGCCAGCAGACTACTAGCGGGAAGGTTCACAGATACGCAGTATTTT. Translated, it gives CASRLLAGRFTDTQYF.